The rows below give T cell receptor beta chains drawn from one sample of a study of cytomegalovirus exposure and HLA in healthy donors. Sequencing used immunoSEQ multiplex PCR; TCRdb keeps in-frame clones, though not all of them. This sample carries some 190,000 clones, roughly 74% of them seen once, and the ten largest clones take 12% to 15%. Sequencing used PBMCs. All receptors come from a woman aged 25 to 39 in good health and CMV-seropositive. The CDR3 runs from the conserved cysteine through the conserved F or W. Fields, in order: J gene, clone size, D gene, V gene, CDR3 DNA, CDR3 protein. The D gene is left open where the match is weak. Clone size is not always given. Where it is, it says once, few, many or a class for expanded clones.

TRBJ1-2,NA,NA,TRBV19,TGTGCCAGTAGTATCGGGTCCTTCGGGTATGGCTACACCTTC,CASSIGSFGYGYTF
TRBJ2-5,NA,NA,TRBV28,TGTGCCAGCAGTCTAGGGCTAGCCGACCAAGAGACCCAGTACTTC,CASSLGLADQETQYF
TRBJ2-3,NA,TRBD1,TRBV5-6,TGTGCCAGCAGCCACAGGGGGCGCAGAACAAATACGCAGTATTTT,CASSHRGRRTNTQYF
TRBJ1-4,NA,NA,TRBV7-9,TGTGCCAGCAGCCCCCACAGTGCAACTAATGAAAAACTGTTTTTT,CASSPHSATNEKLFF
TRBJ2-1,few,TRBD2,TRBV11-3,TGTGCCAGCAGCTCATCTACTAGCGGGAGAGGCAATGAGCAGTTCTTC,CASSSSTSGRGNEQFF
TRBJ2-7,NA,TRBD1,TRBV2,TGTGCCAGCAGCGGGACAGGGGACGCCTACGAGCAGTACTTC,CASSGTGDAYEQYF
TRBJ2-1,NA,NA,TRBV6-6,TGTGCCAGCAGCAACCGGGAATACAATGAGCAGTTCTTC,CASSNREYNEQFF
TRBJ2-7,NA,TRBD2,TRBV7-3,TGTGCCAGCAGCTTTAGTAAGTCTAGCGGTGGCGAGCAGTACTTC,CASSFSKSSGGEQYF
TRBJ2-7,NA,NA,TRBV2,TGTGCCAGCAGTGAAGCGGGGGGGCTTTACGAGCAGTACTTC,CASSEAGGLYEQYF
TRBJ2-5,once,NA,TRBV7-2,TGTGCCAGCAGCTTAGACCTGCGGTCCCAGTACTTC,CASSLDLRSQYF
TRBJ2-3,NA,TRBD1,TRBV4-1,TGCGCCAGCAGCCAAGTGGTTCGGACAGGGGGCGTTTCGACAGATACGCAGTATTTT,CASSQVVRTGGVSTDTQYF
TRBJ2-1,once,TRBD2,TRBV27,TGTGCCAGCCACAGCGGGGGGGCGAGCTCCTACAATGAGCAGTTCTTC,CASHSGGASSYNEQFF
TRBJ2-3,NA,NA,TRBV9,TGTGCCAGCAGCGTTGGTGGGAGCAGCACAGATACGCAGTATTTT,CASSVGGSSTDTQYF
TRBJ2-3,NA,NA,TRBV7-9,TGTGCCAGCAGCGCGCTCAATACGCAGTATTTT,CASSALNTQYF
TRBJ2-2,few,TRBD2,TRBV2,TGTGCCAGCAGTGAAGACAGCTGGACTAGGAACGGGGAGCTGTTTTTT,CASSEDSWTRNGELFF
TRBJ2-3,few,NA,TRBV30,TGTGCCTGGAGTGATGGCGGGAGCACAGATACGCAGTATTTT,CAWSDGGSTDTQYF
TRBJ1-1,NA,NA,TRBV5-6,TGTGCCAGCAGCTTCGGGTGGGGGGGGAACACTGAAGCTTTCTTT,CASSFGWGGNTEAFF
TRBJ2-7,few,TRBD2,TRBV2,TGTGCCAGCAGTTTCGGGACTACGGCGGCCTACGAGCAGTACTTC,CASSFGTTAAYEQYF
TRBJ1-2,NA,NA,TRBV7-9,TGTGCCAGCAGCTTAGATCAGGGAAGGAACTATGGCTACACCTTC,CASSLDQGRNYGYTF
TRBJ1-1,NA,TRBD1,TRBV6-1,TGTGCCAGCAATCCCAAGGGGGCGGGCACTGAAGCTTTCTTT,CASNPKGAGTEAFF
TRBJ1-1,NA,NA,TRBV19,TGTGCCAGTAGTATCGGGGGGGGCAAATTGGTCACTGAAGCTTTCTTT,CASSIGGGKLVTEAFF
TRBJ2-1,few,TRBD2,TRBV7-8,TGTGCCAGCAGCTCACTACAATCGCGGGAGGGAGGTGATGAGCAGTTCTTC,CASSSLQSREGGDEQFF
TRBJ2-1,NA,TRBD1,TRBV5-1,TGCGCCAGCAGCTTGTGGAAGGGACAGACAAACAATGAGCAGTTCTTC,CASSLWKGQTNNEQFF
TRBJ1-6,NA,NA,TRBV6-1,TGTGCCAGCAGCCTGAAAGGGGGGGAAAATTCACCCCTCCACTTT,CASSLKGGENSPLHF
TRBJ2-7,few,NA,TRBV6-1,TGTGCCAGCAGTGCCCGGGACTCTTCCTACGAGCAGTACTTC,CASSARDSSYEQYF
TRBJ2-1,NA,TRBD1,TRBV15,TGTGCCACCAGACGGGGACAGTTAGGCAATGAGCAGTTCTTC,CATRRGQLGNEQFF
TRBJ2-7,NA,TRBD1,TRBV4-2,TGTGCCAGCAGCCAAGAAAAGGGACAGGGCATCTACGAGCAGTACTTC,CASSQEKGQGIYEQYF
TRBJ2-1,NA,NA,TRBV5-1,TGCGCCAGCAGCGGACAGGGGAGAGTAGCGGGGTACAATGAGCAGTTCTTC,CASSGQGRVAGYNEQFF
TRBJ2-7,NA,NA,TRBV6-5,TGTGCCAGCAGTTATGAGGCTAGCGTTTCCTACGAGCAGTACTTC,CASSYEASVSYEQYF
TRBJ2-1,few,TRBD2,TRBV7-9,TGTGCCAGCAGCTTTGGCGGGAGGTACAATGAGCAGTTCTTC,CASSFGGRYNEQFF
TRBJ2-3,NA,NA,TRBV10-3,TGTGCCGCCCGAGGGGGAGATACGCAGTATTTT,CAARGGDTQYF
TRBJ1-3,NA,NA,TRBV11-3,TGTGCCAGCAGCCCCCGACAGGCCGACTCTGGAAACACCATATATTTT,CASSPRQADSGNTIYF